This TCR beta chain emerged from a study of OX40 agonist ivuxolimab in advanced cancers. About the study: The diagnoses of dose-escalation patients were hepatocellular carcinoma, melanoma, renal cell or head and neck cancer.

As concerns this clone: Its antigen is unidentified.

V was trimmed by 6 bases and J by 6 bases, leaving 14 bases between them. The CDR3 length is 13 residues. CDR1 and CDR2 from the germline V gene are MDHEN and SYDVKM. Clones were read by immunoSEQ multiplex PCR, and TCRdb kept only the in-frame ones, dropping some. The sample lists tens of thousands of clones; roughly 90% were seen once. The study sampled blood at baseline, cycle 4 day 1, and cycle 7 day 1. The study's findings and limits: Averaged across samples, CD8+ T cells carried more expanded clones than CD4+ did. Antigen specificity of clonally expanded peripheral T cells was not established.

Source: CD4+ or CD8+ T cells sorted from blood, taken in a trial of the OX40 agonist ivuxolimab. The sequence was collected from an adult with an advanced solid tumor such as melanoma, head and neck, liver or kidney cancer. The chain recombines TRBV28 with TRBJ1-1; no definite D call. In DNA form, the CDR3 reads TGTGCCAGCAGGTATCAAGGACGGTCTGAAGCTTTCTTT. It specifies CASRYQGRSEAFF.